The 21 T cell receptor beta chains listed next were all sequenced from one sample in a study of shared clonotypes between healthy human individuals. Libraries were prepared by immunoSEQ multiplex PCR; TCRdb keeps only in-frame clonotypes and omits some of them. This sample carries hundreds of thousands of clones, roughly 96% of them seen once, and the ten largest clones take around 0.25%. Naive CD8 cells lacked CD45RO and underwent positive selection for CCR7, leaving out terminally differentiated effector memory CD45RA+ cells. Sequenced input: naive CD8+ T cells sorted from blood. Source of these receptors: a man aged 25 to 45 in good health.

The chain joins TRBV25-1 to TRBJ2-3, with unresolved D. Germline values: CDR1 MGHDK, CDR2 SYGVNS. Trimming removed 2 bases from V and 3 bases from J, with 15 bases in between. The length of the CDR3 is 16 residues. The CDR3 DNA is TGTGCCAGCAGTGAAAGCATCAGTTTTAGGACAGATACGCAGTATTTT. The encoded protein is CASSESISFRTDTQYF. The full variable domain, its missing parts supplied by reference TRBV25-1 and TRBJ2-3, is EADIYQTPRYLVIGTGKKITLECSQTMGHDKMYWYQQDPGMELHLIHYSYGVNSTEKGDLSSESTVSRIRTEHFPLTLESARPSHTSQYLCASSESISFRTDTQYFGPGTRLTVL.

The CDR3 DNA is TGTGCCAGCAGAGATCGGGAAGCCGGGGAGCTGTTTTTT. This encodes CASRDREAGELFF. J is TRBJ2-2 and V is TRBV27, with D possibly being TRBD2 (5 bases). Looked up from germline, CDR1 is MNHEY and CDR2 is SMNVEV (reference sequence). The CDR3 has 13 residues. Trimming left V 6 bases short and J 6 bases short, with 11 bases between.

The chain couples TRBV5-5 to TRBJ2-5; 11 bases align to TRBD2. This CDR3 comprises 16 residues. Trimming took 2 bases from V and 4 from J; bases not matched to a gene: 7. The germline CDR1 and CDR2 sequences are SGHKS and YYEKEE (reference sequence). The CDR3 DNA sequence: TGTGCCAGCAGCTTAATAGCGGGAGGGCCCCGAGAGACCCAGTACTTC. It translates to CASSLIAGGPRETQYF.

The chain uses TRBV10-3 and TRBJ2-2; TRBD2 might be the D (5 bases). The CDR3 covers 13 residues. Germline assignment: CDR1 ENHRY and CDR2 SYGVKD. V lost 6 bases and J lost 2, with 7 bases in between. The CDR3: CAISGVNTGELFF. CDR3 bases: TGTGCCATCAGCGGGGTTAACACCGGGGAGCTGTTTTTT.

J is TRBJ1-1 and V is TRBV13; D unclear. There are 11 residues in the CDR3. The V end was cut by 2 bases, the J end by 6 bases, with 4 bases between. Germline-derived CDR1 and CDR2 are PRHDT and FYEKMQ (reference sequence). In nucleotides, the CDR3 is TGTGCCAGCAGCTTAATCGCTGAAGCTTTCTTT. Encoded protein: CASSLIAEAFF.

This clone was counted only a few times. This sample also contains other DNA sequences that code for the same CDR3. The chain recombines TRBV7-9 with TRBJ1-1, with 8 bases that match TRBD1. Germline V lookup: CDR1 SEHNR, CDR2 FQNEAQ (reference sequence). Trimming took 1 base from V and 4 from J; bases not matched to a gene: 2. The CDR3 sequence is 14 residues long. The CDR3 sequence: CASSLGQGSTEAFF. The CDR3 DNA sequence: TGTGCCAGCAGCTTAGGACAGGGGAGCACTGAAGCTTTCTTT.

Concerning this clone itself: At the DNA level, this CDR3 is encoded by other sequences in the same sample as well. The gene calls are TRBV27 and TRBJ2-1; D may match TRBD1 or TRBD2 (5 bases each). This CDR3 has 11 amino acids. Germline V gene sequence: CDR1 MNHEY, CDR2 SMNVEV (reference sequence). Trimming left V 6 bases short and J 9 bases short, with 9 bases between. The DNA of the CDR3 is TGTGCCAGCAGCCTGGGGGTTGAGCAGTTCTTC. It yields the protein CASSLGVEQFF.

The chain employs TRBV6-1 and TRBJ1-1; no reliable D call. Trimming removed 1 base at V and 3 bases at J, with 12 bases between. The CDR3 loop spans 15 amino acids. Germline CDR1 MNHNS, CDR2 SASEGT. The CDR3 here is CASSEVVGMDTEAFF. The CDR3 DNA is TGTGCCAGCAGTGAAGTCGTGGGAATGGACACTGAAGCTTTCTTT.

The V gene is TRBV5-6, the J gene TRBJ2-1, with D maybe TRBD1 (5 bases). Germline V gene data show CDR1 as SGHDT and CDR2 as YYEEEE. V was pared by 3 bases and J by 7 bases, with 11 bases between. The CDR3 contains 13 residues. The CDR3 protein is CASSWGSGNEQFF. In DNA form, the CDR3 reads TGTGCCAGCAGCTGGGGCTCAGGGAATGAGCAGTTCTTC.

V usage is TRBV11-2 and J usage is TRBJ1-2, with D possibly being TRBD1 (6 bases). This CDR3 comprises 16 residues. Germline V gene data show CDR1 as SGHAT and CDR2 as FQNNGV. V gave up 0 bases and J gave up 6 bases, with 17 bases separating them. The CDR3 nucleotides are TGTGCCAGCAGCTTAGATCCGGGCTGGGACATCCATGGCTACACCTTC. Translating it yields CASSLDPGWDIHGYTF.

The CDR3, as DNA: TGCGCCAGCCGCGACCCCTCGGACCCTTCCTCCTACAATGAGCAGTTCTTC. It yields the protein CASRDPSDPSSYNEQFF. The rearrangement joins TRBV5-1 to TRBJ2-1; D remains unclear. Trimming stripped 7 bases from V and 0 bases from J, with 20 bases between. Germline CDR1 is SGHRS and CDR2 is YFSETQ. CDR3 length equals 17 residues.

This clone turned up a few times. The chain links TRBV29-1 to TRBJ2-7; D not certain. The V gene's germline CDR1 is SQVTM and CDR2 ANQGSEA. CDR3 length: 11 residues. Trimming stripped 0 bases from V and 2 bases from J, with 2 bases between. The CDR3 DNA reads as TGCAGCGTTGAAGATGCCTACGAGCAGTACTTC. It is translated as CSVEDAYEQYF.

The rearrangement uses TRBV2 and TRBJ1-4; D is ambiguous. The V gene's germline CDR1 is SNHLY and CDR2 FYNNEI. The V and J ends lost 3 bases and 7 bases respectively, with 12 bases between them. This CDR3 has 14 amino acids. The CDR3 DNA is TGTGCCAGCAGTGACCAGGCCGCGGGTGAAAAACTGTTTTTT. It specifies CASSDQAAGEKLFF.

The CDR3 region is CASSHLQREDYEQYF. In nucleotides, the CDR3 is TGCGCCAGCAGCCACCTACAGCGGGAGGATTACGAGCAGTACTTC. The chain has TRBV4-1 and TRBJ2-7; TRBD2 aligns across 9 bases. The germline V gene has CDR1 MGHRA and CDR2 YSYEKL. With V trimmed by 3 bases and J by 4 bases, 7 bases remained unmatched. There are 15 residues in the CDR3.

V usage is TRBV7-2 and J usage is TRBJ2-3; tentative D call: TRBD2 (5 bases). V was pared by 5 bases and J by 1 base, with 13 bases between. The CDR3 is 15 amino acids. The germline V gene encodes CDR1 SGHTA and CDR2 FQGNSA. CDR3 nucleotide sequence: TGTGCCAGCAGCCCCACTAGTTTTGGCACAGATACGCAGTATTTT. Translation: CASSPTSFGTDTQYF.

The chain employs TRBV11-2 and TRBJ1-1; no reliable D call. This CDR3 comprises 14 residues. Per the germline V gene, CDR1 is SGHAT and CDR2 is FQNNGV. Trimming stripped 4 bases from V and 5 bases from J, with 14 bases between. The CDR3 spells CASSSPRGLTEAFF. CDR3 DNA sequence: TGTGCCAGCAGCTCCCCCCGCGGGTTGACTGAAGCTTTCTTT.

This chain links TRBV7-7 with TRBJ2-7; TRBD2 agrees at 12 bases. Germline V gene sequence: CDR1 SSHAT, CDR2 FNYEAQ (reference sequence). The CDR3 runs 18 residues. V lost 5 bases and J lost 4; bases outside the gene matches: 15. CDR3 DNA: TGTGCCAGCAGCATAGACCCTAGCGGGAGGGCCTCGGGGTACGAGCAGTACTTC. Protein: CASSIDPSGRASGYEQYF.

The V and J genes are TRBV27 and TRBJ2-7, with TRBD2 identical over 8 bases. J lost 7 bases, V lost 5 bases, and 13 bases had no gene match. Germline V gene sequence: CDR1 MNHEY, CDR2 SMNVEV (reference sequence). There are 15 residues in the CDR3. CDR3: CASSPYTGGPEEQYF. DNA of the CDR3: TGTGCCAGCAGTCCCTATACGGGAGGGCCGGAAGAGCAGTACTTC.

The chain recombines TRBV10-1 with TRBJ2-2; 11 bases match TRBD2. CDR1 is WNHNN, CDR2 SYGVQD, per germline (reference sequence). The CDR3 totals 14 residues. Germline trimming cut 6 bases from V and 7 bases from J; bases unmatched to any gene: 4. CDR3 in amino acids: CASSTSGSNGELFF. In nucleotides, the CDR3 is TGCGCCAGCAGCACTAGCGGGAGTAACGGGGAGCTGTTTTTT.

The gene calls are TRBV21-1 and TRBJ2-6; TRBD1 is the table's D call and was not checked against the DNA. TRBV21-1 is given as a pseudogene. The CDR3 is 17 residues long. The CDR3 reads CASSPGQGNLWANVLTF. CDR3 coding DNA: TGTGCCAGCAGCCCGGGACAGGGCAACCTCTGGGCCAACGTCCTGACTTTC.

This rearrangement joins TRBV29-1 to TRBJ2-1, with D perhaps being TRBD1 or TRBD2 (6 bases each). The ends were cut back, 7 bases at V and 4 bases at J, with 11 bases in the middle. The V gene's germline CDR1 is SQVTM and CDR2 ANQGSEA. This CDR3 spans 12 amino acids. The CDR3 DNA reads TGCAGCGGGCGGGACACATACAATGAGCAGTTCTTC. Its translation is CSGRDTYNEQFF.